Listed below are T cell receptor beta chains from one sample, sequenced in a study of blood T cell repertoires in COVID-19. Clones were sequenced by immunoSEQ multiplex PCR, and TCRdb holds only the in-frame ones, with some missing. There are approximately 30,000 clones in the sample; 85% occur only once, and around 15% lies in the top ten. The sample taken for sequencing was peripheral blood. The receptors were sampled from a human donor with acute or convalescent COVID-19. The donor label of this sample is uncertain. CDR3s include the opening cysteine and the closing phenylalanine or tryptophan. A D gene is named only where the DNA matches it firmly. Rows give clone size only sometimes, using once, few, many, or a class for an expanded clone.

J gene: TRBJ2-1
V gene: TRBV7-3
clone size: .
D gene: TRBD2
CDR3 DNA: TGTGCCAGCAGCTCAGGACTAGCGGGCGGGGAGCAGTTCTTC
CDR3 protein: CASSSGLAGGEQFF

J gene: TRBJ1-2
V gene: TRBV12-3/TRBV12-4
clone size: few
D gene: .
CDR3 DNA: TGTGCCAGCAGCCCCGGAGGGACCTATGGCTACACCTTC
CDR3 protein: CASSPGGTYGYTF

J gene: TRBJ1-1
V gene: TRBV7-3
clone size: .
D gene: .
CDR3 DNA: TGTGCCAGCAGCCGTATGGGGGGGACTATGAACACTGAAGCTTTCTTT
CDR3 protein: CASSRMGGTMNTEAFF

J gene: TRBJ1-2
V gene: TRBV11-2
clone size: few
D gene: .
CDR3 DNA: TGTGCCAGCAGCCCCTCGGACAGCCCCTATGGGCTCTATGGCTACACCTTC
CDR3 protein: CASSPSDSPYGLYGYTF

J gene: TRBJ2-5
V gene: TRBV9
clone size: .
D gene: .
CDR3 DNA: TGTGCCAGCAGCGTAGGCGGAGGGTGGGTATGGGAGACCCAGTACTTC
CDR3 protein: CASSVGGGWVWETQYF

J gene: TRBJ1-6
V gene: TRBV27
clone size: .
D gene: .
CDR3 DNA: TGTGCCAGCAGTTCCCGACACAATTCACCCCTCCACTTT
CDR3 protein: CASSSRHNSPLHF

J gene: TRBJ2-7
V gene: TRBV7-2
clone size: .
D gene: .
CDR3 DNA: TGTGCCAGCAGCTTCAACGACCCACGCGGGCCGAGTTGGCCCCACGAGCAGTACTTC
CDR3 protein: CASSFNDPRGPSWPHEQYF

J gene: TRBJ2-1
V gene: TRBV7-3
clone size: .
D gene: .
CDR3 DNA: TGTGCCAGCAGCTTACTCTCAGAGGCTTTCAATGAGCAGTTCTTC
CDR3 protein: CASSLLSEAFNEQFF

J gene: TRBJ2-1
V gene: TRBV10-3
clone size: .
D gene: .
CDR3 DNA: TGTGCCATCAGTGAGTCGGAGGGCGACAATGAGCAGTTCTTC
CDR3 protein: CAISESEGDNEQFF

J gene: TRBJ1-5
V gene: TRBV6-2/TRBV6-3
clone size: .
D gene: .
CDR3 DNA: TGTGCCAGCAGTTCGACCCCCCGGGGGGGATTGAGCAATCAGCCCCAGCATTTT
CDR3 protein: CASSSTPRGGLSNQPQHF

J gene: TRBJ1-2
V gene: TRBV4-1
clone size: .
D gene: .
CDR3 DNA: TGCGCCAGCAGCCAACCTAGGGCAGGGCTCTATGGCTACACCTTC
CDR3 protein: CASSQPRAGLYGYTF

J gene: TRBJ1-2
V gene: TRBV24-1
clone size: .
D gene: .
CDR3 DNA: TGTGCCACCAGTGATTTAGGGGAAGGCGGCTACACCTTC
CDR3 protein: CATSDLGEGGYTF

J gene: TRBJ1-1
V gene: TRBV6-2/TRBV6-3
clone size: .
D gene: .
CDR3 DNA: TGTGCCAGCAGTTATAGTCAGGGGTCCACTGAAGCTTTCTTT
CDR3 protein: CASSYSQGSTEAFF

J gene: TRBJ1-1
V gene: TRBV6-5
clone size: .
D gene: TRBD1
CDR3 DNA: TGTGCCAGCAGACACGTACAGGGGACTGAAGCTTTCTTT
CDR3 protein: CASRHVQGTEAFF

J gene: TRBJ1-2
V gene: TRBV4-2
clone size: .
D gene: TRBD1
CDR3 DNA: TGTGCCAGCAGCCAACTGGCAGGGGGCCTTGGCTACACCTTC
CDR3 protein: CASSQLAGGLGYTF

J gene: TRBJ2-3
V gene: TRBV7-9
clone size: .
D gene: .
CDR3 DNA: TGTGCCAGCAGCTCCGACTCGGGTACGCAGTATTTT
CDR3 protein: CASSSDSGTQYF

J gene: TRBJ2-7
V gene: TRBV9
clone size: .
D gene: TRBD2
CDR3 DNA: TGTGCCAGCAGCGAGGGGACTAGCGGGAGATATGATCATTACGAGCAGTACTTC
CDR3 protein: CASSEGTSGRYDHYEQYF

J gene: TRBJ1-5
V gene: TRBV2
clone size: .
D gene: .
CDR3 DNA: TGTGCCAGCAGGGTCGAGGGCAATCAGCCCCAGCATTTT
CDR3 protein: CASRVEGNQPQHF

J gene: TRBJ2-1
V gene: TRBV19
clone size: once
D gene: TRBD2
CDR3 DNA: TGTGCCAGTAGTATAGCCCGCGGGGTGGAGGGGCGGGAGGTTCTGAATGAGCAGTTCTTC
CDR3 protein: CASSIARGVEGREVLNEQFF

J gene: TRBJ1-1
V gene: TRBV18
clone size: once
D gene: TRBD1
CDR3 DNA: TGTGCCAGCTCACTCCAGACAGGGTTGCGGGACACTGAAGCTTTCTTT
CDR3 protein: CASSLQTGLRDTEAFF

J gene: TRBJ1-5
V gene: TRBV6-1
clone size: .
D gene: TRBD1
CDR3 DNA: TGTGCCAGCAGTGGAGGGACAGGCGAATCGGGTCAGCCCCAGCATTTT
CDR3 protein: CASSGGTGESGQPQHF

J gene: TRBJ2-1
V gene: TRBV6-6
clone size: once
D gene: TRBD2
CDR3 DNA: TGTGCCAGCAGTTACTCTTCACTAGCGTACAATGAGCAGTTCTTC
CDR3 protein: CASSYSSLAYNEQFF

J gene: TRBJ2-2
V gene: TRBV3-1/TRBV3-2
clone size: .
D gene: TRBD2
CDR3 DNA: TGTGCCAGCAGCCCCCTAGCGGGGGTCACCGGGGAGCTGTTTTTT
CDR3 protein: CASSPLAGVTGELFF

J gene: TRBJ2-5
V gene: TRBV7-2
clone size: .
D gene: .
CDR3 DNA: TGTGCCAGCAGCCCATACCCGCGGGAAGGGGCGGGGACCCAGTACTTC
CDR3 protein: CASSPYPREGAGTQYF

J gene: TRBJ2-7
V gene: TRBV2
clone size: .
D gene: TRBD2
CDR3 DNA: TGTGCCAGCAGTGAAATAAACGGGAGGATCGACGAGCAGTACTTC
CDR3 protein: CASSEINGRIDEQYF

J gene: TRBJ1-2
V gene: TRBV4-3
clone size: .
D gene: .
CDR3 DNA: TGCGCCAGCAGCCAGGCCCACAGTGGCTACACCTTC
CDR3 protein: CASSQAHSGYTF

J gene: TRBJ2-2
V gene: TRBV5-1
clone size: .
D gene: .
CDR3 DNA: TGCGCCAGCAGCTTGGGCCAGGCCACCGGGGAGCTGTTTTTT
CDR3 protein: CASSLGQATGELFF

J gene: TRBJ1-6
V gene: TRBV3-1/TRBV3-2
clone size: .
D gene: TRBD1
CDR3 DNA: TGTGCCAGCAGCGTTCGACAGGGGGCGGGGACACCCCTCCACTTT
CDR3 protein: CASSVRQGAGTPLHF

J gene: TRBJ2-5
V gene: TRBV28
clone size: .
D gene: TRBD2
CDR3 DNA: TGTGCCAGCAGTTTAGCGGGGGGGGGTCAAGAGACCCAGTACTTC
CDR3 protein: CASSLAGGGQETQYF

J gene: TRBJ2-7
V gene: TRBV11-1
clone size: .
D gene: .
CDR3 DNA: TGTGCCAGCAGCTTATGGGCCACCTCCTACGAGCAGTACTTC
CDR3 protein: CASSLWATSYEQYF

J gene: TRBJ1-1
V gene: TRBV5-1
clone size: .
D gene: .
CDR3 DNA: TGCGCCAGCAGCTTTCAGGGGATGAACACTGAAGCTTTCTTT
CDR3 protein: CASSFQGMNTEAFF

J gene: TRBJ2-1
V gene: TRBV9
clone size: .
D gene: .
CDR3 DNA: TGTGCCAGCAGCCCGCGAGCGGAACGCTACAATGAGCAGTTCTTC
CDR3 protein: CASSPRAERYNEQFF

J gene: TRBJ2-7
V gene: TRBV9
clone size: few
D gene: .
CDR3 DNA: TGTGCCAGCAGCGTAGGTTCGGGTCGGGACGAGCAGTACTTC
CDR3 protein: CASSVGSGRDEQYF

J gene: TRBJ1-4
V gene: TRBV7-8
clone size: .
D gene: .
CDR3 DNA: TGTGCCAGCGCGCGGGGGGTGCCTAATGAAAAACTGTTTTTT
CDR3 protein: CASARGVPNEKLFF

J gene: TRBJ1-2
V gene: TRBV2
clone size: .
D gene: .
CDR3 DNA: TGTGCCAGCCTACAGGGTCCTTATGGCTACACCTTC
CDR3 protein: CASLQGPYGYTF

J gene: TRBJ1-2
V gene: TRBV14
clone size: .
D gene: TRBD1
CDR3 DNA: TGTGCCAGCAGCCAGGACAGGTTGGGACACTATGGCTACACCTTC
CDR3 protein: CASSQDRLGHYGYTF

J gene: TRBJ2-7
V gene: TRBV28
clone size: once
D gene: TRBD2
CDR3 DNA: TGTGCCAGCAGTTTGGGGACTAGCGGTTACGAGCAGTACTTC
CDR3 protein: CASSLGTSGYEQYF

J gene: TRBJ2-7
V gene: TRBV6-2/TRBV6-3
clone size: .
D gene: .
CDR3 DNA: TGTGCCAGCAGTTACTTGGCCCCTAGCAACGAGCAGTACTTC
CDR3 protein: CASSYLAPSNEQYF

J gene: TRBJ1-1
V gene: TRBV5-5
clone size: .
D gene: TRBD1
CDR3 DNA: TGTGCCAGCAGCCCTCGACAGGGGGTGGCCACTGAAGCTTTCTTT
CDR3 protein: CASSPRQGVATEAFF

J gene: TRBJ1-1
V gene: TRBV7-9
clone size: .
D gene: .
CDR3 DNA: TGTGCCAGCAGCATAGCTACAGTGAACACTGAAGCTTTCTTT
CDR3 protein: CASSIATVNTEAFF

J gene: TRBJ1-2
V gene: TRBV25-1
clone size: .
D gene: .
CDR3 DNA: TGTGCCAGCTCATTGACGGTTTTCGGGGGCTACACCTTC
CDR3 protein: CASSLTVFGGYTF

J gene: TRBJ1-1
V gene: TRBV2
clone size: few
D gene: TRBD1
CDR3 DNA: TGTGCCAGCAGTGAACAGGGACAGGTGTCGAACACTGAAGCTTTCTTT
CDR3 protein: CASSEQGQVSNTEAFF

J gene: TRBJ2-1
V gene: TRBV25-1
clone size: few
D gene: .
CDR3 DNA: TGTGCCAGCAGTGAATATCTAATGACAGCCCCCCTCTTC
CDR3 protein: CASSEYLMTAPLF

J gene: TRBJ1-2
V gene: TRBV28
clone size: .
D gene: TRBD1
CDR3 DNA: TGTGCCAGCAGTTTCAAGGGGGCGCAGGTTGGCTACACCTTC
CDR3 protein: CASSFKGAQVGYTF

J gene: TRBJ1-1
V gene: TRBV11-2
clone size: .
D gene: TRBD1
CDR3 DNA: TGTGCCAGCAGCTTACGGGCTGCAGGGGGGAACACTGAAGCTTTCTTT
CDR3 protein: CASSLRAAGGNTEAFF

J gene: TRBJ2-1
V gene: TRBV7-2
clone size: .
D gene: TRBD2
CDR3 DNA: TGTGCCAGCAAGATGCAGGGAGCGGGAGGTAGGAATGAGCAGTTCTTC
CDR3 protein: CASKMQGAGGRNEQFF